Included here is one T cell receptor (beta chain) sequence, with context. Its antigen is unknown. CDR1 and CDR2 from the germline V gene are MGHRA and YSYEKL. The CDR3 is made up of 15 amino acids. The ends were cut back, 5 bases at V and 4 bases at J, with 15 bases in the middle. These data come from a study of cytomegalovirus exposure and HLA in healthy donors. Study outcomes and limitations: Follow-up analysis found HLA locus-dependent TCR association rates, highest for DRB1 and lowest for HLA-C.

PCR amplification relied on 60 Vbeta primers (plus 13 Jbeta primers). Assay: immunoSEQ multiplex PCR; the TCRdb copy retains only in-frame clones and omits some. The sample includes approximately 150,000 clones, 75% to 80% of them seen just once. Sequenced material: PBMCs. The chain combines TRBV4-1 with TRBJ2-1, with D maybe TRBD1 (7 bases). The sequence was collected from a woman in her 40s in good health and CMV-seropositive. The CDR3 DNA is TGCGCCAGCAGCTCTGCGGGACAGACATACAATGAGCAGTTCTTC. Protein product: CASSSAGQTYNEQFF.